The next 7 T cell receptor beta chains were all read from a single sample in a study of cytomegalovirus exposure and HLA in healthy donors. Primers: 60 Vbeta forward and 13 Jbeta reverse. The method was immunoSEQ multiplex PCR; TCRdb's version includes in-frame clones alone and lacks a portion of them. Of tens of thousands of clones listed, under 80% were seen once; the top ten hold roughly 4.5%. The sample taken for sequencing was PBMCs. These receptors all come from a man aged 60 to 75 in good health and CMV-seropositive.

The chain combines TRBV23-1 with TRBJ2-5, with 9 bases lining up with TRBD1. TRBV23-1 is treated as an ORF (open reading frame) with a function not yet certain. The CDR3 runs to 18 residues. Germline trimming cut 5 bases from V and 5 bases from J; bases unmatched to any gene: 18. The CDR3 DNA is TGCGCCAGCAGTTCGTGGACAGGGGTTCTTTTATGGTTGGAGACCCAGTACTTC. This codes for CASSSWTGVLLWLETQYF.

The CDR3 DNA is TGTGCCAGTAGTACCAGAGCGGGAGAAAGCTACAATGAGCAGTTCTTC. This encodes CASSTRAGESYNEQFF. The chain employs TRBV19 and TRBJ2-1; 8 bases agree with TRBD2. Germline loops: CDR1 LNHDA, CDR2 SQIVND (reference sequence). V lost 4 bases to trimming and J lost 3 bases; unmatched junction nucleotides: 8. There are 16 residues in the CDR3.

V usage is TRBV19 and J usage is TRBJ1-5; no firm D call. The CDR3 length is 14 residues. CDR1 and CDR2 from the germline V gene are LNHDA and SQIVND (reference sequence). V lost 2 bases, J lost 1 base, and 6 bases lay in between. The CDR3 DNA reads TGTGCCAGTAGTATACTGTTCAGCAATCAGCCCCAGCATTTT. Translated, it gives CASSILFSNQPQHF.

Written as DNA, the CDR3 is TGTGCCAGCAGCCAGGGACAGCCCTGGGGCTACACCTTC. Its translation is CASSQGQPWGYTF. This chain connects TRBV6-5 to TRBJ1-2, with 7 bases matching TRBD1. The CDR3 extends over 13 amino acids. CDR1 and CDR2 (germline): MNHEY, SVGAGI. After removal of 6 bases from V and 8 bases from J, the junction contained 9 bases not matched to a gene.

The J gene is TRBJ1-2, the V gene TRBV11-1, with D possibly matching TRBD1 (5 bases). The CDR3 is made up of 14 amino acids. CDR1 SGHAT and CDR2 FQDESV come from the germline V gene (reference sequence). V dropped 4 bases and J dropped 1 base, with 10 bases sitting between them. CDR3 bases: TGTGCCAGCAGCTCCGGACATAGTAACTATGGCTACACCTTC. Translating gives CASSSGHSNYGYTF.

This chain joins TRBV5-8 and TRBJ1-2; D is unclear. Per germline, CDR1 SGHTS and CDR2 YDEGEE. The CDR3 length is 17 residues. V was pared by 2 bases and J by 10 bases, with 27 bases between. CDR3 protein: CASSLPAGTMRAGDYTF. In DNA form, the CDR3 reads TGTGCCAGCAGCTTACCTGCTGGAACAATGCGGGCAGGTGACTACACCTTC.

As regards this clone: The junction departs from germline at one end; a sequencing error may be responsible. The V call is TRBV7-9, the J call TRBJ1-2; 10 nucleotides match TRBD1. This CDR3 has 15 amino acids. Germline-derived CDR1 and CDR2 are SEHNR and FQNEAQ (reference sequence). The CDR3 DNA reads TGTTCCAGCAGCCGACAGGGGGCGGCGAGCTATGGCTACACCTTC. As protein: CSSSRQGAASYGYTF. Full variable domain (missing parts from reference TRBV7-9 and TRBJ1-2): DTGVSQNPRHKITKRGQNVTFRCDPISEHNRLYWYRQTLGQGPEFLTYFQNEAQLEKSRLLSDRFSAERPKGSFSTLEIQRTEQGDSAMYLCSSSRQGAASYGYTFGSGTRLTVV.